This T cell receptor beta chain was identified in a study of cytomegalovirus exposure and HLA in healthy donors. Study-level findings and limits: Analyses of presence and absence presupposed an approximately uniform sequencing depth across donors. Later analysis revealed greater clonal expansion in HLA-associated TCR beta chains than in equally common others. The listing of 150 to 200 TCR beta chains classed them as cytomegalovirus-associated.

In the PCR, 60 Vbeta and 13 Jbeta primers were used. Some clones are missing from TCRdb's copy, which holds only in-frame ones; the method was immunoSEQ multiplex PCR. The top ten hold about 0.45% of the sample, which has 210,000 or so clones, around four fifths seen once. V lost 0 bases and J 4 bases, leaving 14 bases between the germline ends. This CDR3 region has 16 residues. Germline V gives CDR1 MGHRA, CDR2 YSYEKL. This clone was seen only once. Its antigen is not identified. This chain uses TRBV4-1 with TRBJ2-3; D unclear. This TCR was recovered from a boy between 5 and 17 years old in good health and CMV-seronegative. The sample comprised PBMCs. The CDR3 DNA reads TGCGCCAGCAGCCAAGATAGGTCGCGGTACGCAGATACGCAGTATTTT. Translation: CASSQDRSRYADTQYF.